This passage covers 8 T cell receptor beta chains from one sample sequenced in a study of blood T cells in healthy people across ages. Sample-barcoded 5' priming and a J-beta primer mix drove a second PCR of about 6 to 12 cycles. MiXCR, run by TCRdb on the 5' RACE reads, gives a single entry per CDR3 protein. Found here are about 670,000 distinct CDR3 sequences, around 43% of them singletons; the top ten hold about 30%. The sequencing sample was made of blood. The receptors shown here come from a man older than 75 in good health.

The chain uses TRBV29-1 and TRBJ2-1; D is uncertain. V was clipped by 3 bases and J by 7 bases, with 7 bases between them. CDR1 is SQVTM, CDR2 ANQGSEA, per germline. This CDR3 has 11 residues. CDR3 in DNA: TGCAGCGTTGACAGAGATAATGAGCAGTTCTTC. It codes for CSVDRDNEQFF.

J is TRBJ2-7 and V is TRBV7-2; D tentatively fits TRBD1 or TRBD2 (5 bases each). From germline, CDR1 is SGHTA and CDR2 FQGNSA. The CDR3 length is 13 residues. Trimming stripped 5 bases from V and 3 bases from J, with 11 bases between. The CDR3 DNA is TGTGCCAGCAGCCCCGCGAGGGGCTACGAGCAGTACTTC. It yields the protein CASSPARGYEQYF.

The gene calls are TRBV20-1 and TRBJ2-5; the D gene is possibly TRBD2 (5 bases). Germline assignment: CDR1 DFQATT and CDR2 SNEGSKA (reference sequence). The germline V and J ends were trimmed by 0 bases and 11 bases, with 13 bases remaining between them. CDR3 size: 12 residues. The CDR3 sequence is CSARDSGMEQYF. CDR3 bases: TGCAGTGCTAGAGATTCGGGGATGGAGCAGTACTTC.

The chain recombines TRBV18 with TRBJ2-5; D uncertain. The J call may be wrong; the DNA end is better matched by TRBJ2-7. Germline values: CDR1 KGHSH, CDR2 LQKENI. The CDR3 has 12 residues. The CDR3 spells CASSTELYEQYF. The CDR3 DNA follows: TGTGCCAGCTCAACTGAACTCTACGAGCAGTACTTC.

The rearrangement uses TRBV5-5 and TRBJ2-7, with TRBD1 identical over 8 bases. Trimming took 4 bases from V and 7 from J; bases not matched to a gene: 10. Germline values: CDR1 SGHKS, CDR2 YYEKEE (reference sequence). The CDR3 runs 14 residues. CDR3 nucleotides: TGTGCCAGCAGCGAATTGACAGGGGTCCAAGAGCAGTACTTC. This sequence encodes CASSELTGVQEQYF.

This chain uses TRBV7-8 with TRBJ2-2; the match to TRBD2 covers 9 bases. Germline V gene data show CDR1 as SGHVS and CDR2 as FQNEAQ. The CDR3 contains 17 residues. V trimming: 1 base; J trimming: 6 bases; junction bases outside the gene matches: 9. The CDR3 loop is CASSLVAGGAGPGELFF. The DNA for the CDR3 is TGTGCCAGCAGCTTAGTGGCGGGGGGGGCCGGGCCCGGGGAGCTGTTTTTT.

The CDR3 sequence is CSGPRDGTYEQYF. CDR3 bases: TGCAGTGGCCCCAGGGACGGGACCTACGAGCAGTACTTC. The chain carries TRBV20-1 and TRBJ2-7; possibly TRBD1 or TRBD2 for D (5 bases each). The length of the CDR3 is 13 residues. CDR1 is DFQATT and CDR2 is SNEGSKA in the germline V gene (reference sequence). Trimming cost V 7 bases and J 2 bases, with 15 bases left between them.

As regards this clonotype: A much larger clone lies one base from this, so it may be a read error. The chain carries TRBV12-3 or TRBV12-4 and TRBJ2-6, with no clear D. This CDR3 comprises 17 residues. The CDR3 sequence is CASSLGGKSSGTNVLTF. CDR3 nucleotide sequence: TGTGCCAGCAGTTTAGGGGGAAAAAGCTCTGGGACCAACGTCCTGACTTTC.